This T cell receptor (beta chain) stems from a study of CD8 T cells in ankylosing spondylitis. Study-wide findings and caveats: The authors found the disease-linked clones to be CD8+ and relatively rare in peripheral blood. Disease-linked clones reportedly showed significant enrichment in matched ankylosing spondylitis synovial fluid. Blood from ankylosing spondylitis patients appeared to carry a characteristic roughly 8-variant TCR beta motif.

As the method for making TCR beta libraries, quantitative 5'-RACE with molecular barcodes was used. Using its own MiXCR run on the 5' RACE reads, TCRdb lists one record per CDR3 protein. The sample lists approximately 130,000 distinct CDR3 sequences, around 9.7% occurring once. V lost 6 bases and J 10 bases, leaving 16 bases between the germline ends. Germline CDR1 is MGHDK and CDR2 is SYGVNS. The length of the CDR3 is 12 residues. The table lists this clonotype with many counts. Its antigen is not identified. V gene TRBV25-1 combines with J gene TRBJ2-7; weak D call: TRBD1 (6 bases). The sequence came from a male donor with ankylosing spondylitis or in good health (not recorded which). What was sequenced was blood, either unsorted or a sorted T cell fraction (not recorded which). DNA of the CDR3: TGTGCCAGCAGCGTCCAGGGGTGGGATCAGTACTTC. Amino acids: CASSVQGWDQYF.